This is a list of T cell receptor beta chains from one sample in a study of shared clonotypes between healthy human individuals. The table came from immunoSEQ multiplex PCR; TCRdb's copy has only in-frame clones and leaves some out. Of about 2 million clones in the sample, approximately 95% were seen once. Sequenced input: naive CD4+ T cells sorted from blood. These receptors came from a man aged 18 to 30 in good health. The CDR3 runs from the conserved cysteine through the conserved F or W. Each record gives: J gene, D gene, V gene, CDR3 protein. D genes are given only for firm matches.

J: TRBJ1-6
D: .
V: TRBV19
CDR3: CASGPQGENSPLHF

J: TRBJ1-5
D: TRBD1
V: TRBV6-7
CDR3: CASKKEPGQDESSNQPQHF

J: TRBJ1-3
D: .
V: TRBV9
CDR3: CASSPGGSYFSGNTIYF

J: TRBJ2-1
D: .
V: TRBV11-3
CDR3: CASSLDGGPTYNEQFF

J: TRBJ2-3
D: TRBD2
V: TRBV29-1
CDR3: CSVEGIDGDYHTDTQYF

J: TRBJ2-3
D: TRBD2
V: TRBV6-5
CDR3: CASSYQRGRTDTQYF

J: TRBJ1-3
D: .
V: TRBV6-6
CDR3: CASSYGGGNTIYF

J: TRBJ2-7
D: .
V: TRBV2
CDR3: CASRAGALHEQYF

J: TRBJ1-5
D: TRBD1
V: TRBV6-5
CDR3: CASRGQIAQPQHF

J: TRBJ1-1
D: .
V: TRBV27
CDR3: CASSLRQDTEAFF

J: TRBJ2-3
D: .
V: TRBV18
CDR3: CASSPASSPDTQYF

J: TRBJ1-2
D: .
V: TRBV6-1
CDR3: CASGGAVPNYGYTF

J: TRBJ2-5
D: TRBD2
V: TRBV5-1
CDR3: CASSLWSSGDQETQYF

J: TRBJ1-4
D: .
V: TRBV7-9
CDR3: CASSTEDEKLFF

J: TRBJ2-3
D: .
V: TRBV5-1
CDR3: CASSVSSTDTQYF

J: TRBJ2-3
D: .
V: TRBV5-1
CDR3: CASSLSRDTDTQYF

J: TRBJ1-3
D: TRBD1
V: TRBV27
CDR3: CASSIRGTTGVGSGNTIYF

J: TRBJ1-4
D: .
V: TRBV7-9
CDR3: CASSSVMGRKLFF

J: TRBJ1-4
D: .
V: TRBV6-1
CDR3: CATRDEGTRGEKLFF

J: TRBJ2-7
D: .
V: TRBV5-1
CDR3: CASSLAGKGDYEQYF

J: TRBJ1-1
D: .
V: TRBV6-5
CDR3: CASKRGGISNTEAFF

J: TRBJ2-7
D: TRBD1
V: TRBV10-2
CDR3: CATTPQGAGYEQYF

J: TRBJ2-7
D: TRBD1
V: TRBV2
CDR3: CASSERTGTGEQYF

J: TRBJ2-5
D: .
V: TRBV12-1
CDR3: CASSFASGLAVRETQYF

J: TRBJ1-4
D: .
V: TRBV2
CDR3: CASSGWFREKLFF

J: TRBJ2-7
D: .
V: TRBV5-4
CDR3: CASSPQPNSYEQYF

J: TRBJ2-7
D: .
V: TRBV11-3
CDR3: CASSCLKNRELSYEQYF

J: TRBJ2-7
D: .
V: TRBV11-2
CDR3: CASSLSPVIFYEQYF

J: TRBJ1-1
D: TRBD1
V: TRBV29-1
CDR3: CSAWTGGIGIPMNTEAFF

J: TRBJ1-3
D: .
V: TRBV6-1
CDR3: CASSERFSGNTIYF

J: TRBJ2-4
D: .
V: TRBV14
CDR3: CASSQIQKGGRNIQYF

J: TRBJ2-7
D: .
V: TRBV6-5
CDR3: CASSLRVPYEQYF

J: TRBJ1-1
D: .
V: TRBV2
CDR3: CASSETATNTEAFF

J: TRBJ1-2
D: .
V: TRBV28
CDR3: CASISGTTNYGYTF

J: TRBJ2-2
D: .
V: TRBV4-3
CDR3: CASSQERGWDTGELFF